Presented here are 10 T cell receptor beta chains from one specimen sequenced in a study of T cell repertoires in cytomegalovirus infection. Via MiXCR, TCRdb re-called the reads, giving one row per CDR3 protein. The data show about 740,000 distinct CDR3 sequences, with approximately 34% seen just once and roughly 2.9% held by the top ten. Sequencing input: PBMCs. The origin of the receptors is a human donor in good health (CMV status not recorded). Some clones in this sample may be carry-over from other donors' samples.

Regarding this clonotype: The junction departs from germline at one end; a sequencing error may be responsible. The genes are TRBV20-1 and TRBJ1-5; a weak D match, TRBD1 (6 bases). The CDR3 extends over 19 amino acids. Germline V lookup: CDR1 DFQATT, CDR2 SNEGSKA (reference sequence). CDR3 sequence reads: CSASTGTVRGGYSNQPPHF. As DNA, the CDR3 is TGCAGTGCTAGCACGGGGACCGTGAGGGGGGGTTATAGCAATCAGCCCCCGCATTTT.

This clonotype was picked up many times. The chain joins TRBV7-2 to TRBJ1-5; 10 bases map to TRBD1. Trimming cost V 3 bases and J 7 bases; bases outside gene matches: 9. This CDR3 region has 16 residues. CDR1 is SGHTA and CDR2 is FQGNSA in the germline V gene. CDR3 DNA: TGTGCCAGCAGCTTGGTACGACAGGGGGCGAGGCAGCCCCAGCATTTT. Its protein product is CASSLVRQGARQPQHF.

This chain links TRBV23-1 with TRBJ2-7; D ambiguous. TRBV23-1 is marked as an open reading frame, function uncertain. The CDR3 is made up of 11 amino acids. V shed 4 bases and J shed 4 bases, with 5 bases lying between them. The CDR3 sequence is CASSRRYEQYF. The CDR3 coding sequence is TGCGCCAGCAGTCGACGGTACGAGCAGTACTTC.

On this clonotype: A much larger clone sits a single nucleotide away, making a read error possible. The V and J genes are TRBV7-2 and TRBJ2-7; 13 nucleotides line up with TRBD2. The CDR3 is 19 residues long. Germline loops: CDR1 SGHTA, CDR2 FQGNSA. The V and J ends lost 5 bases and 0 bases, in that order; junction bases with no gene match: 13. The CDR3 DNA reads TGTGCCAGCAGCGGCAGGACTAGCGGGAGTTCCCTATCCTCCTACGAGCAGTACTTC. Translation: CASSGRTSGSSLSSYEQYF.

V is TRBV7-6 and J is TRBJ1-1; D perhaps matches TRBD1 (6 bases). With 1 base removed from V and 0 bases from J, the gap between germline ends came to 12 bases. The CDR3 has 16 residues. The germline V gene has CDR1 SGHVS and CDR2 FNYEAQ. Here the CDR3 DNA reads TGTGCCAGCAGCTTAGAAGTACAGGGTGTGAACACTGAAGCTTTCTTT. Translated, it gives CASSLEVQGVNTEAFF.

The CDR3 DNA is TGTGCCAGCAGTTACTCCAAGGGAAACACCGGGGAGCTGTTTTTT. Its translation is CASSYSKGNTGELFF. V is TRBV6-5 and J is TRBJ2-2; no clear D. Germline V lookup: CDR1 MNHEY, CDR2 SVGAGI. This CDR3 has 15 residues. V was cut by 0 bases and J by 2 bases, with 7 bases left in between.

The rearrangement uses TRBV12-3 or TRBV12-4 and TRBJ2-5; the match to TRBD2 covers 8 bases. J gave up 6 bases and V 8 bases, and 11 bases lay outside the gene matches. This CDR3 is built from 14 residues. The CDR3 bases are TGTGCCAGCGGTTCGGGGGGGCAGAGGAAGACCCAGTACTTC. Residues: CASGSGGQRKTQYF.

In its sample, this clonotype was seen once. The V call is TRBV20-1, the J call TRBJ2-3; 14 bases are shared with TRBD2. The germline V gene has CDR1 DFQATT and CDR2 SNEGSKA (reference sequence). The CDR3 sequence is 16 residues long. The V and J ends lost 0 bases and 8 bases, in that order; junction bases with no gene match: 7. CDR3 nucleotides: TGCAGTGCTAGAGAGGGACTAGCGGGAGTCCGTCGTACGCAGTATTTT. Translating gives CSAREGLAGVRRTQYF.

This clonotype turned up a few times. The chain couples TRBV10-3 to TRBJ2-1; TRBD2 aligns across 8 bases. Unmatched junction bases numbered 10, after V lost 6 bases and J lost 3 bases. The CDR3 covers 16 residues. Germline V gene lookup returns CDR1 ENHRY and CDR2 SYGVKD. This CDR3 is CAIRDRDRGGYNEQFF. CDR3 in DNA: TGTGCCATCAGGGACCGCGACCGGGGGGGCTACAATGAGCAGTTCTTC.

The chain combines TRBV28 with TRBJ1-5; D unresolved. The CDR3 loop spans 13 amino acids. In germline, CDR1 is MDHEN, CDR2 SYDVKM. Trimming cost V 6 bases and J 6 bases, with 12 bases left between them. CDR3 nucleotide sequence: TGTGCCAGCAGCCCGTATTCGCGTCAGCCCCAGCATTTT. Amino acids: CASSPYSRQPQHF. Complete variable domain (other parts from reference TRBV28 and TRBJ1-5): DVKVTQSSRYLVKRTGEKVFLECVQDMDHENMFWYRQDPGLGLRLIYFSYDVKMKEKGDIPEGYSVSREKKERFSLILESASTNQTSMYLCASSPYSRQPQHFGDGTRLSIL.